These T cell receptor beta chains were read from a single sample in a study of blood T cell repertoires in COVID-19. The repertoire was sequenced with immunoSEQ multiplex PCR; TCRdb's copy has only in-frame clones and lacks some. Seen here are about 170,000 clones, around four fifths observed once, and the top ten hold around 20%. Sequencing input: peripheral blood. The receptor set was obtained from a woman in her seventies who had recovered from COVID-19. The CDR3 runs from the conserved cysteine through the conserved F or W. A D gene is named only where the DNA matches it firmly. Clone size is shown for a subset of rows, as once, few, many or a class of expanded clone.

NA	TRBV21-1	NA	TRBJ1-4	CASSPRDTSNEKLFF	TGTGCCAGCAGCCCCCGGGACACGTCTAATGAAAAACTGTTTTTT
NA	TRBV11-2	NA	TRBJ2-3	CASSFRGASTDTQYF	TGTGCCAGCAGCTTCCGCGGGGCGAGCACAGATACGCAGTATTTT
TRBD2	TRBV13	NA	TRBJ2-4	CASSLGASGGRGIQYF	TGTGCCAGCAGCTTAGGGGCTAGCGGGGGGAGGGGCATTCAGTACTTC
TRBD2	TRBV5-1	NA	TRBJ2-2	CASSPGGEELFF	TGCGCCAGCAGCCCGGGAGGGGAAGAGCTGTTTTTT
NA	TRBV6-6	NA	TRBJ2-7	CASSYSGAPYEQYF	TGTGCCAGCAGTTACTCGGGGGCCCCCTACGAGCAGTACTTC
NA	TRBV5-1	NA	TRBJ2-5	CASSRDGPALGGETQYF	TGCGCCAGCAGCCGGGATGGTCCGGCCCTTGGAGGAGAGACCCAGTACTTC
NA	TRBV28	NA	TRBJ2-7	CASSWGGGLSYEQYF	TGTGCCAGCAGTTGGGGAGGGGGACTCTCCTACGAGCAGTACTTC
TRBD2	TRBV6-5	NA	TRBJ2-1	CASSYSGLAGYNEQFF	TGTGCCAGCAGTTACTCCGGGCTAGCGGGCTACAATGAGCAGTTCTTC
NA	TRBV11-1	NA	TRBJ2-2	CASSFGRNTGELFF	TGTGCCAGCAGCTTTGGCCGGAACACCGGGGAGCTGTTTTTT
NA	TRBV5-5	NA	TRBJ1-1	CASSRPSGTYEAFF	TGTGCCAGCAGCAGACCTTCCGGGACATATGAAGCTTTCTTT
NA	TRBV7-9	NA	TRBJ1-4	CASTPGSAPNEKLFF	TGTGCCAGCACCCCCGGGTCCGCACCTAATGAAAAACTGTTTTTT
NA	TRBV7-9	NA	TRBJ1-1	CASSLGQGPLNTEAFF	TGTGCCAGCAGCTTAGGGCAGGGCCCGTTGAACACTGAAGCTTTCTTT
NA	TRBV5-4	few	TRBJ1-2	CASIGGEVGYTF	TGTGCCAGCATAGGGGGGGAGGTTGGCTACACCTTC
TRBD2	TRBV28	few	TRBJ2-1	CASSLAGLAGGGEQFF	TGTGCCAGCAGTTTGGCTGGACTAGCGGGAGGAGGTGAGCAGTTCTTC
TRBD1	TRBV19	NA	TRBJ2-6	CASSIGDRGSGANVLTF	TGTGCCAGTAGTATAGGGGACAGGGGTTCGGGGGCCAACGTCCTGACTTTC
TRBD1	TRBV20-1	once	TRBJ1-4	CSASGTGREKLFF	TGCAGTGCTAGTGGGACAGGGCGAGAAAAACTGTTTTTT
TRBD1	TRBV19	once	TRBJ1-6	CASSIRDRGSPLHF	TGTGCCAGTAGTATCCGGGACAGGGGATCACCCCTCCACTTT
NA	TRBV4-1	NA	TRBJ1-2	CASSQDGQGGGYTF	TGCGCCAGCAGCCAAGATGGGCAGGGCGGAGGCTACACCTTC
TRBD2	TRBV5-4	NA	TRBJ2-1	CASSRGLAGTTAEQFF	TGTGCCAGCAGCCGGGGACTAGCGGGAACCACCGCTGAGCAGTTCTTC
NA	TRBV2	NA	TRBJ2-1	CASRDSPGSPSYNEQFF	TGTGCCAGCAGAGACAGTCCCGGGAGCCCCTCCTACAATGAGCAGTTCTTC
NA	TRBV5-1	NA	TRBJ2-7	CASSLGAAGPYEQYF	TGCGCCAGCAGCTTGGGGGCAGCGGGCCCCTACGAGCAGTACTTC
NA	TRBV28	NA	TRBJ2-7	CASQPPGLAGEQYF	TGTGCCAGCCAGCCCCCGGGCCTGGCGGGGGAGCAGTACTTC
NA	TRBV14	NA	TRBJ2-7	CASSQQGQGIYEQYF	TGTGCCAGCAGCCAACAAGGGCAGGGGATCTACGAGCAGTACTTC
NA	TRBV5-8	NA	TRBJ2-2	CASSPRVGTGELFF	TGTGCCAGCAGCCCCAGGGTAGGCACCGGGGAGCTGTTTTTT
TRBD1	TRBV18	NA	TRBJ1-5	CASSPPPGAGAGGPQHF	TGTGCCAGCTCACCCCCGCCGGGGGCAGGGGCAGGGGGGCCCCAGCATTTT
TRBD1	TRBV7-3	NA	TRBJ1-6	CASSRTGFNSPLHF	TGTGCCAGCAGCCGGACAGGGTTTAATTCACCCCTCCACTTT
NA	TRBV2	once	TRBJ2-2	CASSTSGGRYTGELFF	TGTGCCAGCAGTACCTCGGGTGGGAGATACACCGGGGAGCTGTTTTTT
TRBD2	TRBV19	NA	TRBJ2-7	CASSPRTSGRRGEQYF	TGTGCCAGTAGTCCCCGGACTAGCGGGAGGCGGGGAGAGCAGTACTTC
TRBD2	TRBV30	NA	TRBJ2-3	CASDGAGVDGDTQYF	TGTGCATCGGATGGAGCGGGAGTGGATGGGGATACGCAGTATTTT
NA	TRBV6-5	NA	TRBJ1-2	CASSSLGVGGYTF	TGTGCCAGCAGCTCCCTCGGGGTGGGAGGCTACACCTTC
TRBD2	TRBV7-2	NA	TRBJ2-5	CASSPGGGWETQYF	TGTGCCAGCAGCCCCGGGGGGGGCTGGGAGACCCAGTACTTC
NA	TRBV6-5	NA	TRBJ2-6	CASTPDRANVLTF	TGTGCCAGCACCCCGGACAGAGCCAACGTCCTGACTTTC
NA	TRBV4-3	NA	TRBJ2-7	CASSQGAGYEQYF	TGCGCCAGCAGCCAAGGGGCCGGCTACGAGCAGTACTTC
TRBD1	TRBV9	NA	TRBJ1-1	CASSQNRGRTEAFF	TGTGCCAGCAGCCAGAACAGGGGGCGGACTGAAGCTTTCTTT
TRBD2	TRBV9	NA	TRBJ2-7	CASSVGLATTYEQYF	TGTGCCAGCAGCGTAGGACTAGCGACGACCTACGAGCAGTACTTC
NA	TRBV28	NA	TRBJ2-1	CASSLIPPRDNEQFF	TGTGCCAGCAGTTTGATCCCACCCCGCGACAATGAGCAGTTCTTC
NA	TRBV18	NA	TRBJ1-2	CASSPPGQDGYTF	TGTGCCAGCTCACCCCCGGGACAAGATGGCTACACCTTC
TRBD1	TRBV7-9	NA	TRBJ1-1	CASSWTGVNTEAFF	TGTGCCAGCTCCTGGACAGGAGTGAACACTGAAGCTTTCTTT
TRBD1	TRBV5-1	once	TRBJ2-1	CASSPGQGEVNEQFF	TGCGCCAGCAGCCCCGGACAGGGAGAGGTCAATGAGCAGTTCTTC
NA	TRBV10-3	NA	TRBJ2-5	CAISEGVSGQETQYF	TGTGCCATCAGTGAGGGGGTTAGCGGTCAAGAGACCCAGTACTTC
TRBD1	TRBV5-4	once	TRBJ1-2	CASSFTDRAYGYTF	TGTGCCAGCAGCTTCACAGACAGGGCCTATGGCTACACCTTC
NA	TRBV9	NA	TRBJ1-1	CASSVGRGDTEAFF	TGTGCCAGCAGCGTCGGGAGGGGGGACACTGAAGCTTTCTTT
TRBD2	TRBV10-3	NA	TRBJ2-3	CAIRTSGATDTQYF	TGTGCCATCAGGACTAGCGGAGCCACAGATACGCAGTATTTT
NA	TRBV5-7	NA	TRBJ2-2	CASMGSGELFF	TGTGCCAGCATGGGGAGCGGGGAGCTGTTTTTT
TRBD1	TRBV11-2	NA	TRBJ2-4	CASSPGQRRLAKNIQYF	TGTGCCAGCAGCCCGGGACAGAGGAGGCTAGCCAAAAACATTCAGTACTTC
NA	TRBV28	NA	TRBJ1-2	CASSLRQLNYGYTF	TGTGCCAGCAGTCTACGACAGCTTAACTATGGCTACACCTTC
NA	TRBV18	once	TRBJ1-5	CASSPPGQSNQPQHF	TGTGCCAGCTCCCCACCGGGACAAAGCAATCAGCCCCAGCATTTT
NA	TRBV5-3	NA	TRBJ1-5	CARRFPLATVDSNQPQHF	TGTGCCAGAAGGTTCCCACTCGCGACAGTGGATAGCAATCAGCCCCAGCATTTT
NA	TRBV5-8	NA	TRBJ1-5	CASSFLTAYQPQHF	TGTGCCAGCAGCTTCCTGACAGCTTATCAGCCCCAGCATTTT
NA	TRBV6-5	NA	TRBJ1-2	CASSLSRPTDYGYTF	TGTGCCAGCAGTCTTTCGAGGCCGACAGACTATGGCTACACCTTC
NA	TRBV5-1	NA	TRBJ1-4	CASSLRGANEKLFF	TGCGCCAGCAGCTTGCGGGGGGCTAATGAAAAACTGTTTTTT
NA	TRBV5-5	NA	TRBJ2-7	CASSPAAGLWYEQYF	TGTGCCAGCAGCCCGGCTGCGGGGCTTTGGTACGAGCAGTACTTC
TRBD2	TRBV27	NA	TRBJ2-7	CASRLAGGAYEQYF	TGTGCCAGCAGGCTAGCGGGAGGCGCCTACGAGCAGTACTTC
TRBD2	TRBV5-1	NA	TRBJ2-3	CASSFGLAGGADTQYF	TGCGCCAGCAGCTTCGGACTAGCGGGAGGAGCAGATACGCAGTATTTT